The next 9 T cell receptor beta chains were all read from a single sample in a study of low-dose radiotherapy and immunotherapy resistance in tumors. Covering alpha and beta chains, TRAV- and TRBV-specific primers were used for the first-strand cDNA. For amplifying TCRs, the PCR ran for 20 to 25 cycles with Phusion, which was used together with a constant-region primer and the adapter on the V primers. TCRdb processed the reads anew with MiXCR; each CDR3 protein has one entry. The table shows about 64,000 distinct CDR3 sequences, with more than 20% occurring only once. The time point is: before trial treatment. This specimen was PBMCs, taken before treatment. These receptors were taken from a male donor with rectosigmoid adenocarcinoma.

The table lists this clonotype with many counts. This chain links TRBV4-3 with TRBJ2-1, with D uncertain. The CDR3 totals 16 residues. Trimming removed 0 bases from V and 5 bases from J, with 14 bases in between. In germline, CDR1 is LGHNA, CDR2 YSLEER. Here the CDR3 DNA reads TGCGCCAGCAGCCAAGATTGGGCTCCCTGGGACAATGAGCAGTTCTTC. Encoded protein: CASSQDWAPWDNEQFF.

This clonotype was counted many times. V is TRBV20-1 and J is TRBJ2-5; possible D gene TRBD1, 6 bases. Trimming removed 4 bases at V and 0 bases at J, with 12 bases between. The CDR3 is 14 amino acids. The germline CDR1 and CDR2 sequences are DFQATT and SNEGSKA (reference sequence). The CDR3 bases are TGCAGTGCTAAACCAACAGGGCACCAAGAGACCCAGTACTTC. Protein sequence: CSAKPTGHQETQYF.

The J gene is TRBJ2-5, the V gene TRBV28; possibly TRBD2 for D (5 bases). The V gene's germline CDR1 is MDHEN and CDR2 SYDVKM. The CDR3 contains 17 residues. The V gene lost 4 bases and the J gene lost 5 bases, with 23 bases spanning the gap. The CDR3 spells CASSSPGKSLQRETQYF. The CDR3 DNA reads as TGTGCCAGCAGTTCCCCGGGAAAAAGCCTCCAGAGGGAGACCCAGTACTTC.

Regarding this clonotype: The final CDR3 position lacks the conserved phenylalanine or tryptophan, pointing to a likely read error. The CDR3 region is CASSVLAGEYEQYC. The CDR3 DNA is TGTGCCAGCAGTGTTCTAGCGGGAGAGTACGAGCAGTACTGT. This chain joins TRBV6-6 and TRBJ2-7; 10 bases fit TRBD2. Germline-derived CDR1 and CDR2 are MNHNY and SVGAGI (reference sequence). The CDR3 consists of 14 residues. V dropped 5 bases and J dropped 4; count of bases not matched to a gene: 5.

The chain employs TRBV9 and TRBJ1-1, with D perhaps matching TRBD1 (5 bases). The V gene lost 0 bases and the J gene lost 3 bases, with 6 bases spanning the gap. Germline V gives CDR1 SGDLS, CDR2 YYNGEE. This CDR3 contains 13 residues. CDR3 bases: TGTGCCAGCAGCGTAGCGGGGGACACTGAAGCTTTCTTT. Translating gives CASSVAGDTEAFF.

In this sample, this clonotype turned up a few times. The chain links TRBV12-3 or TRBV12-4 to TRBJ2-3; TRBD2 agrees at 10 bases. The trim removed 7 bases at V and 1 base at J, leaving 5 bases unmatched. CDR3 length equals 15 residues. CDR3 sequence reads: CASNVGTSGTDTQYF. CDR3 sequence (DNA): TGTGCCAGCAACGTAGGGACTAGCGGCACAGATACGCAGTATTTT.

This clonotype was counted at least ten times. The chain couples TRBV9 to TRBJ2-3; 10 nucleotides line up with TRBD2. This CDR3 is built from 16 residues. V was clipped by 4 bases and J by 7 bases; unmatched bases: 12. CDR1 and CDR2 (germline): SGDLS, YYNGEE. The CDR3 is CASSSTLAGGLYTQYF. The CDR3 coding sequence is TGTGCCAGCAGCAGTACCTTAGCGGGAGGTTTGTATACGCAGTATTTT. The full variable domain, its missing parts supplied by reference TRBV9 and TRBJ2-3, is DSGVTQTPKHLITATGQRVTLRCSPRSGDLSVYWYQQSLDQGLQFLIQYYNGEERAKGNILERFSAQQFPDLHSELNLSSLELGDSALYFCASSSTLAGGLYTQYFGPGTRLTVL.

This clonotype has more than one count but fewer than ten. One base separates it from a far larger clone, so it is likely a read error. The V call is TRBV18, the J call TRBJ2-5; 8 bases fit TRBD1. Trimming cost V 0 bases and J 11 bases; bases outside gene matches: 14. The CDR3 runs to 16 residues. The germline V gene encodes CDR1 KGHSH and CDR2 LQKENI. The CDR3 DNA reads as TGTGCCAGCTCACCACCGGACAGGGCCGGGGTGAATGAGCAGTACTTC. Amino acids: CASSPPDRAGVNEQYF.

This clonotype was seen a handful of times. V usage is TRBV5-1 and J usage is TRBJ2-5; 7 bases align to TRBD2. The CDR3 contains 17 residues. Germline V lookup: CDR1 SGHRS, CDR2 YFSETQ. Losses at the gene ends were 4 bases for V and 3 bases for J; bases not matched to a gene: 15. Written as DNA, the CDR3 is TGCGCCAGCAGCCCGGCGAAGCGGGACCCTATCAAAGAGACCCAGTACTTC. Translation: CASSPAKRDPIKETQYF.